This TCR beta chain comes out of a study of blood T cell repertoires in COVID-19. This clone is a singleton in its sample. Source study methods: Using reference gene primer amplification, nucleated cell counts were estimated. Clones were sequenced by immunoSEQ multiplex PCR, and TCRdb holds only the in-frame ones, with some missing. V, J and clone size were drawn from that table, and D and trimming were deduced from the DNA. Among around 250,000 clones listed, roughly 82% were seen once. This CDR3 comprises 15 residues. Germline V gene lookup returns CDR1 SGHTA and CDR2 FQGTGA. With V trimmed by 4 bases and J by 2 bases, 5 bases remained unmatched. Across 20 to 25 US areas, participants ranged in age from roughly 18 to 95 years. The recovered donors of Cohort 3 showed two negative PCRs, clearance, or symptom resolution.

This clonotype was obtained from a woman in her forties or fifties who had recovered from COVID-19. The sample was PBMCs or T cells enriched from blood (not recorded which). This sequence joins TRBV7-3 and TRBJ2-1; 7 positions agree with TRBD2. The CDR3 nucleotides are TGTGCCAGCAGCTCCTCTAGCGGTCCCTACAATGAGCAGTTCTTC. It codes for CASSSSSGPYNEQFF.